Presented here are 21 T cell receptor beta chains from one specimen sequenced in a study of technical replicates of blood from several donors. This table comes from immunoSEQ multiplex PCR, and its TCRdb copy is limited to in-frame clones, with some not included. The sample shows about 97,000 clones, roughly 95% of them seen only once. The material sequenced was T cells isolated from PBMCs. These receptors came from a human donor in good health.

This clone was recorded a few times. The chain employs TRBV5-1 and TRBJ2-5; TRBD2 aligns across 12 bases. Germline V gene lookup returns CDR1 SGHRS and CDR2 YFSETQ. This CDR3 spans 16 amino acids. V was pared by 6 bases and J by 5 bases, with 11 bases of the junction left unmatched. The CDR3 region is CASTPLQTSGSETQYF. The CDR3 coding sequence is TGCGCCAGCACCCCGCTGCAGACTAGCGGGAGCGAGACCCAGTACTTC.

The rearrangement joins TRBV2 to TRBJ2-2; possible D gene TRBD1, 6 bases. Germline loops: CDR1 SNHLY, CDR2 FYNNEI. Trimming cost V 5 bases and J 3 bases, with 13 bases left between them. This CDR3 has 15 amino acids. CDR3 loop: CASSPTGSHTGELFF. The CDR3 DNA follows: TGTGCCAGCAGTCCCACAGGGTCCCACACCGGGGAGCTGTTTTTT.

The chain carries TRBV11-3 and TRBJ1-1; D might be TRBD1 (5 bases). This CDR3 contains 14 residues. Trimming cost V 7 bases and J 0 bases, with 12 bases left between them. In germline, CDR1 is SGHNT, CDR2 YENEEA. The CDR3 region is CASTLGGVNTEAFF. CDR3 DNA sequence: TGTGCCAGCACCCTTGGAGGGGTGAACACTGAAGCTTTCTTT.

This clone has only one observation. This chain connects TRBV5-5 to TRBJ2-7; 7 bases are a match to TRBD1. V lost 2 bases to trimming and J lost 4 bases; unmatched junction nucleotides: 6. The V gene's germline CDR1 is SGHKS and CDR2 YYEKEE (reference sequence). This CDR3 has 14 residues. The CDR3 loop is CASSFEGARYEQYF. CDR3 nucleotides: TGTGCCAGCAGCTTTGAGGGGGCAAGGTACGAGCAGTACTTC.

The chain uses TRBV30 and TRBJ2-7; 10 nucleotides agree with TRBD1. Trimming removed 0 bases from V and 4 bases from J; junction bases left unmatched: 6. The length of the CDR3 is 15 residues. Germline V gene lookup returns CDR1 GTSNPN and CDR2 SVGIG (reference sequence). In nucleotides, the CDR3 is TGTGCCTGGAGTGTACCCGGACAGGGGGGTTACGAGCAGTACTTC. It translates to CAWSVPGQGGYEQYF.

This clone was counted only a few times. The rearrangement joins TRBV7-8 to TRBJ1-5; D may be TRBD1 (5 bases). The V end lost 5 bases, the J end lost 1 base, and 9 bases lay between the germline ends. The V gene's germline CDR1 is SGHVS and CDR2 FQNEAQ. The CDR3 covers 14 residues. Written as DNA, the CDR3 is TGTGCCAGCAGCAGGGGCGAAAGCAATCAGCCCCAGCATTTT. Amino acid sequence: CASSRGESNQPQHF.

The chain couples TRBV6-6 to TRBJ2-7, with D possibly matching TRBD1 (6 bases). Germline V CDR1 and CDR2: MNHNY, SVGAGI (reference sequence). Deletions cut 2 bases from V and 2 bases from J, with 13 bases between. The CDR3 loop spans 15 amino acids. The CDR3 DNA sequence: TGTGCCAGCAGTTACCCCCAGGGGTCAACCTACGAGCAGTACTTC. It yields the protein CASSYPQGSTYEQYF.

The V gene is TRBV9, the J gene TRBJ2-3, with 10 positions matching TRBD2. The trim removed 3 bases at V and 3 bases at J, leaving 10 bases unmatched. The CDR3 loop spans 17 amino acids. Germline assignment: CDR1 SGDLS and CDR2 YYNGEE. The CDR3 DNA reads TGTGCCAGCAGCGGCCTGATAGCGGGAGGAGCGACAGATACGCAGTATTTT. It translates to CASSGLIAGGATDTQYF.

The chain links TRBV27 to TRBJ2-1; D is perhaps TRBD2 (5 bases). Per the germline V gene, CDR1 is MNHEY and CDR2 is SMNVEV (reference sequence). The CDR3 has 13 amino acids. The V gene lost 5 bases and the J gene lost 10 bases, with 15 bases spanning the gap. The CDR3 protein is CASSTLGVGEQFF. CDR3 sequence (DNA): TGTGCCAGCAGTACCCTCGGGGTGGGAGAGCAGTTCTTC.

The V call is TRBV15, the J call TRBJ2-7; D remains unclear. The CDR3 is 15 amino acids. The V gene lost 4 bases and the J gene lost 4 bases, with 17 bases spanning the gap. Germline CDR1 reads LNHNV; CDR2 reads YYDKDF (reference sequence). Here the CDR3 reads CATSTKGTEIYEQYF. The CDR3, as DNA: TGTGCCACCAGCACCAAAGGCACAGAGATATACGAGCAGTACTTC.

The chain has TRBV6-1 and TRBJ2-7, with D perhaps TRBD1 (5 bases). The length of the CDR3 is 13 residues. V was cut by 4 bases and J by 4 bases, with 11 bases left in between. In germline, CDR1 is MNHNS, CDR2 SASEGT. CDR3 sequence: CASSVRGAYEQYF. The CDR3 nucleotides read TGTGCCAGCAGTGTCCGTGGGGCTTACGAGCAGTACTTC.

The genes are TRBV7-9 and TRBJ1-2; D gene ambiguous. Germline CDR1 SEHNR, CDR2 FQNEAQ (reference sequence). With 1 base removed from V and 5 bases from J, the gap between germline ends came to 5 bases. CDR3 length: 12 amino acids. The CDR3 bases are TGTGCCAGCAGCTTAGAGACTTATGGCTACACCTTC. Translating it yields CASSLETYGYTF.

The chain has TRBV7-9 and TRBJ2-1, with D unclear. Per the germline V gene, CDR1 is SEHNR and CDR2 is FQNEAQ (reference sequence). Trimming removed 1 base at V and 13 bases at J, with 8 bases between. This CDR3 contains 11 residues. The CDR3 DNA is TGTGCCAGCAGCTTAGGGGCTGATCAGTTCTTC. It specifies CASSLGADQFF.

The chain links TRBV9 to TRBJ2-5; 7 nucleotides line up with TRBD1. CDR3 size: 15 residues. V dropped 3 bases and J dropped 1; count of bases not matched to a gene: 6. Germline CDR1 reads SGDLS; CDR2 reads YYNGEE. The CDR3 loop is CASSATGPIQETQYF. For the CDR3, the DNA is TGTGCCAGCAGCGCGACAGGGCCAATCCAAGAGACCCAGTACTTC.

CDR3 sequence: CASSFPGTASSGNTIYF. For the CDR3, the DNA is TGTGCCAGCAGCTTCCCCGGGACAGCAAGCTCTGGAAACACCATATATTTT. The chain combines TRBV5-5 with TRBJ1-3, with 7 positions matching TRBD1. CDR1 SGHKS and CDR2 YYEKEE come from the germline V gene (reference sequence). With 2 bases clipped from V and 0 bases from J, the junction kept 8 bases outside the gene matches. This CDR3 contains 17 residues.

This chain joins TRBV27 and TRBJ2-3; no reliable D call. Germline CDR1 MNHEY, CDR2 SMNVEV (reference sequence). Trimming cost V 5 bases and J 6 bases, with 15 bases left between them. The CDR3 runs to 14 residues. CDR3 sequence (DNA): TGTGCCAGCAGTCCCGACCTTAACGGGGATACGCAGTATTTT. Translation gives CASSPDLNGDTQYF.

The rearrangement uses TRBV30 and TRBJ2-5; D gene uncertain. Germline CDR1 reads GTSNPN; CDR2 reads SVGIG (reference sequence). This CDR3 region has 13 residues. V was shortened by 3 bases and J by 0 bases, with 8 bases between the two germline ends. CDR3 nucleotides: TGTGCCTGGAGATCTGACTACCAAGAGACCCAGTACTTC. Translated, it gives CAWRSDYQETQYF.

This chain connects TRBV6-5 to TRBJ1-5; 7 bases align to TRBD1. This CDR3 is 15 amino acids long. Per the germline V gene, CDR1 is MNHEY and CDR2 is SVGAGI. The ends lost 6 bases at V and 3 bases at J; junction bases unmatched: 8. The CDR3 loop reads CASRRDRAFNQPQHF. CDR3 coding DNA: TGTGCCAGCAGGCGTGACAGGGCTTTCAATCAGCCCCAGCATTTT.

The rearrangement links TRBV7-3 to TRBJ2-1, with 7 nucleotides matching TRBD2. The CDR3 totals 14 residues. V was clipped by 4 bases and J by 5 bases; unmatched bases: 5. Germline CDR1 SGHTA, CDR2 FQGTGA. For the CDR3, the DNA is TGTGCCAGCAGCTCCAGCGGGATCAACAATGAGCAGTTCTTC. This encodes CASSSSGINNEQFF.

The J gene is TRBJ2-2, the V gene TRBV6-5; no clear D. CDR1 and CDR2 (germline): MNHEY, SVGAGI. V was cut by 2 bases and J by 0 bases, with 7 bases left in between. The CDR3 runs 15 residues. The CDR3 loop reads CASSYNPTNTGELFF. In nucleotides, the CDR3 is TGTGCCAGCAGTTACAACCCTACGAACACCGGGGAGCTGTTTTTT.

The CDR3 region is CASRTGDTEAFF. The CDR3 DNA follows: TGTGCCAGCCGTACAGGGGATACTGAAGCTTTCTTT. V and J are TRBV6-6 and TRBJ1-1; 7 nucleotides line up with TRBD1. The germline V gene has CDR1 MNHNY and CDR2 SVGAGI (reference sequence). V was pared by 8 bases and J by 5 bases, with 5 bases of the junction left unmatched. The CDR3 loop spans 12 amino acids.